This T cell receptor (beta chain) was sequenced during a study of blood T cell repertoires in COVID-19. Sequencing used immunoSEQ multiplex PCR; TCRdb keeps in-frame clones, though not all of them. Among about 340,000 clones listed, over 70% were seen once. Trimming cost V 0 bases and J 8 bases, with 6 bases left between them. The CDR3 sequence is 12 residues long. Germline V gives CDR1 MNHEY, CDR2 SVGAGI. The chain uses TRBV6-5 and TRBJ2-3; D possibly corresponds to TRBD2 (6 bases). The source of this sequence is a man aged 25 to 40 with active or convalescent COVID-19. Sequencing input: peripheral blood. CDR3 residues: CASSYSGGTQYF. The CDR3 DNA is TGTGCCAGCAGTTACTCGGGGGGTACGCAGTATTTT.